The entry that follows covers one T cell receptor beta chain sequence. Its antigen is unknown. Germline V gene data show CDR1 as SGHRS and CDR2 as YFSETQ. V lost 6 bases to trimming and J lost 4 bases; unmatched junction nucleotides: 7. The CDR3 runs to 14 residues. The data derive from a study of PD-L1 blockade in urothelial cancer. About the study: The patients' atezolizumab therapy, 1,200 mg intravenously every 3 weeks, started in the mid-2010s. About 85% of the roughly 30 patients comprised males who had bladder-origin urothelial cancer.

Templates that were synthetic TCR analogs were spiked into each PCR. Generated by immunoSEQ multiplex PCR, the TCRdb table keeps only in-frame clones and is missing some. The sample has roughly 50,000 clones, nearly 90% seen once; the top ten hold 7.5% to 8.5%. Whole-study findings and limits: Larger 3-week expansion of tumor-associated blood clones was seen in durable-benefit patients.

The sequencing used PBMCs, collected around atezolizumab (anti-PD-L1) treatment. This receptor was taken from a man aged 60 to 69 with urothelial cancer. The V call is TRBV5-1, the J call TRBJ2-5; 9 nucleotides line up with TRBD1. For the CDR3, the DNA is TGCGCCAGCACCTTCAGGGGACAGGGAGAGACCCAGTACTTC. Protein sequence: CASTFRGQGETQYF.